This is a list of T cell receptor beta chains from one sample in a study of post-analysis software for immune sequencing data. TCRdb reanalysed the PCR reads using MiXCR and keeps one entry per CDR3 protein. The sample contains 450,000 to 700,000 distinct CDR3 sequences, 40% to 50% of which appear only once. The specimen sequenced was blood. The receptors derive from a girl aged 10-17 years with multiple sclerosis. The CDR3 runs from the conserved cysteine through the conserved F or W. A D gene is named only where the DNA matches it firmly. Some rows mark clone size as missing; the rest say once, few, many or name a class of expanded clone.

>TRBV27|many|TRBD2|12|TRBJ2-7
CATLSGSWEQYF
TGTGCCACCCTAAGCGGGAGCTGGGAGCAGTACTTC
>TRBV12-3/TRBV12-4|NA|NA|13|TRBJ2-7
CASSQGLPYEQYF
TGTGCCAGCAGCCAGGGACTGCCCTACGAGCAGTACTTC
>TRBV4-2|NA|TRBD2|16|TRBJ2-1
CASRGSSGGLSNEQFF
TGTGCCAGCAGGGGCTCCTCGGGGGGGCTTAGCAATGAGCAGTTCTTC
>TRBV20-1|few|TRBD1|13|TRBJ1-1
CSAADREVTEAFF
TGCAGTGCCGCGGACAGGGAAGTCACTGAAGCTTTCTTT
>TRBV5-1|NA|TRBD2|17|TRBJ2-7
CASSRGELAGGSDEQYF
TGCGCCAGCAGCCGCGGAGAACTAGCGGGGGGATCCGACGAGCAGTACTTC
>TRBV12-3/TRBV12-4|NA|TRBD2|13|TRBJ2-1
CASSLVGRPEQFF
TGTGCCAGCAGTTTAGTCGGGAGGCCTGAGCAGTTCTTC
>TRBV12-3/TRBV12-4|once|NA|17|TRBJ2-5
CASSLGGSGGFQETQYF
TGTGCCAGCAGTTTAGGGGGATCAGGGGGGTTCCAAGAGACCCAGTACTTC
>TRBV4-1|NA|TRBD1|15|TRBJ2-7
CASSFGTAYSYEQYF
TGCGCCAGCAGTTTTGGGACAGCTTACTCCTACGAGCAGTACTTC
>TRBV7-9|NA|TRBD1|14|TRBJ2-5
CASSRRDRVEEQYF
TGTGCCAGCAGCAGACGGGACAGGGTTGAGGAGCAGTACTTC
>TRBV7-2|NA|TRBD2|15|TRBJ2-7
CASSSRTSSSYEQYF
TGTGCCAGCAGCTCTCGGACTAGCTCCTCCTACGAGCAGTACTTC
>TRBV6-5|few|TRBD1|17|TRBJ2-7
CASSYSGDDRGHFEQYF
TGTGCCAGCAGTTACTCCGGGGACGACAGGGGGCATTTCGAGCAGTACTTC
>TRBV6-5|NA|NA|15|TRBJ2-5
CASRRDATLGETQYF
TGTGCCAGCAGAAGAGACGCTACGTTAGGAGAGACCCAGTACTTC
>TRBV20-1|NA|NA|12|TRBJ2-7
CSATYDSYEQYF
TGCAGTGCAACATATGACAGCTACGAGCAGTACTTC
>TRBV7-9|few|TRBD2|16|TRBJ2-1
CASSEMRELPLNEQFF
TGTGCCAGCAGCGAAATGCGGGAGTTGCCCCTCAATGAGCAGTTCTTC
>TRBV6-5|NA|NA|15|TRBJ2-7
CASSNPPDSGYEQYF
TGTGCCAGCAGTAACCCCCCGGACAGCGGCTACGAGCAGTACTTC
>TRBV20-1|NA|NA|11|TRBJ2-5
CSAGGGETQYF
TGCAGTGCTGGGGGTGGCGAGACCCAGTACTTC
>TRBV7-2|few|TRBD2|16|TRBJ2-7
CASSLVVLAGPYEQYF
TGTGCCAGCAGCTTAGTCGTCCTAGCGGGACCTTACGAGCAGTACTTC
>TRBV6-6|NA|NA|16|TRBJ2-4
CASSLQGESPKNIQYF
TGTGCCAGCAGCTTACAGGGAGAGAGTCCCAAAAACATTCAGTACTTC
>TRBV6-6|NA|NA|14|TRBJ2-1
CASSARAAYNEQFF
TGTGCCAGCAGCGCCAGGGCAGCCTACAATGAGCAGTTCTTC
>TRBV20-1|NA|TRBD2|15|TRBJ2-1
CSARALAGAYNEQFF
TGCAGTGCTAGGGCTCTAGCGGGAGCCTACAATGAGCAGTTCTTC
>TRBV7-9|NA|TRBD1|16|TRBJ2-7
CASSSMGQGRSYEQYF
TGTGCCAGCAGCTCAATGGGACAGGGGCGAAGCTACGAGCAGTACTTC
>TRBV10-3|few|NA|14|TRBJ2-6
CAISDSAGANVLTF
TGTGCCATCAGTGACTCCGCGGGGGCCAACGTCCTGACTTTC